This TCR beta chain came from a study of TIL therapy for anti-PD-1-resistant metastatic lung cancer. At the level of the study: Half of patients were current or former smokers. Study-wide points: Treatment-naive, never-smoker and oncogene-addicted patients were overrepresented in this highly selected cohort. TIL clonotype persistence in blood showed no apparent association with response.

The germline V gene encodes CDR1 SGHKS and CDR2 YYEKEE (reference sequence). This CDR3 comprises 11 residues. V was shortened by 0 bases and J by 5 bases, with 3 bases between the two germline ends. In the case of this clone: Its target is not known.

Sequencing used immunoSEQ v3. Libraries were sequenced to some 2 million read pairs (survey) or 5-6 million (deep). TCRdb's copy holds only in-frame clones and misses some; the assay was immunoSEQ multiplex PCR. The sample shows tens of thousands of clones, more than 75% of them seen only once. As for time point: pre-treatment sample, taken before nivolumab and TIL therapy. The chain couples TRBV5-5 to TRBJ2-7; no firm D call. Material: blood, obtained at baseline. The receptor was isolated from a person aged 25 to 85 with non-small cell lung cancer. The CDR3 region is CASSLANEQYF. The CDR3 DNA reads as TGTGCCAGCAGCTTGGCGAACGAGCAGTACTTC.